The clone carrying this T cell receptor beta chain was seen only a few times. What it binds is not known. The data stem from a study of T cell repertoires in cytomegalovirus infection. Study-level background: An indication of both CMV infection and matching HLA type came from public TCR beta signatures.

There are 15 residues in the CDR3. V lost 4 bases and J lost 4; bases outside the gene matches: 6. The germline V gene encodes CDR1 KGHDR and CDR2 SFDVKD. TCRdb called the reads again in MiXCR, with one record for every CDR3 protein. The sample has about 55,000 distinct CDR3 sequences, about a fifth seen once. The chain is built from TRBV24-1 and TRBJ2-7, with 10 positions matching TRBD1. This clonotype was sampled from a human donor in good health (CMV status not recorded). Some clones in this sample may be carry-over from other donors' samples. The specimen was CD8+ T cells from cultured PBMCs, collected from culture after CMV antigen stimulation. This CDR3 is CATSDSDRGQYEQYF. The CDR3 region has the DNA TGTGCCACCAGTGACTCCGACAGGGGGCAATACGAGCAGTACTTC.